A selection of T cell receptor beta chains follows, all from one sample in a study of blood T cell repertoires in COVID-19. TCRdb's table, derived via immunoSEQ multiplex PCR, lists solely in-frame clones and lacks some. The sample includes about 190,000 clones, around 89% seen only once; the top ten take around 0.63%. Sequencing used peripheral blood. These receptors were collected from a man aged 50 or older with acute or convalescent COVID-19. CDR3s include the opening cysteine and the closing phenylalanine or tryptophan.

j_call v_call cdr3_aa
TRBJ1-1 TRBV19 CASSIQANTEAFF
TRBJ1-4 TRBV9 CASSNGQYATNEKLFF
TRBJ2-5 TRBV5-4 CASTYIGAGRQTQYF
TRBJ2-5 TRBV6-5 CASRTGGTALETQYF
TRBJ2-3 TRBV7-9 CASSFPGFSGGAKDTQYF
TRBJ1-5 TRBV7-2 CASSPGQGRNQPQHF
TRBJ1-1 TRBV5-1 CASSLAEGAEAFF
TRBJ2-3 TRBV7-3 CASRRQGITDTQYF
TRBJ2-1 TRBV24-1 CATSDLLADSYNEQFF
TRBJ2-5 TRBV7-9 CASTSTVNQETQYF
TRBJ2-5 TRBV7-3 CASSQSGGAETQYF
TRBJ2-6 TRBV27 CASSGGGTDFQLEANVLTF
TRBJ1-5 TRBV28 CASSTGFFGSGQPQHF
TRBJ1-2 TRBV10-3 CAISERYRDGYTF
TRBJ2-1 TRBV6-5 CASSLSGTSYNEQFF
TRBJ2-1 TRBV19 CASSIRTSGRARNNEQFF
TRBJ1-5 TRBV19 CASSMAGQGYQPQHF
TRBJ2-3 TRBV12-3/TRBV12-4 CASSLKGADTQYF
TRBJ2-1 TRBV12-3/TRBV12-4 CASSPPGNNEQFF
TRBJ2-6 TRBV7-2 CASSSRVSGANVLTF
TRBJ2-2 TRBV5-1 CASSLRGTGVTGELFF
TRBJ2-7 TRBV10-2 CASGQYEQYF
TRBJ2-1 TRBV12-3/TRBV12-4 CASTYGGEQFF
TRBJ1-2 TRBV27 CASSFRGGGDGYTF
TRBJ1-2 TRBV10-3 CAISEGEGYTF
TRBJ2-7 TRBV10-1 CASSPGQGSEQYF
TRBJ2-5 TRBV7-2 CASSLVGGQETQYF
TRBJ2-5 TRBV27 CASSLVREAWETQYF
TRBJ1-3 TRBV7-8 CASSLLGTGGGGNTIYF
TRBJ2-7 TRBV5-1 CASSLVSGGPVEQYF
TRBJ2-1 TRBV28 CASSPGQGGRNEQFF
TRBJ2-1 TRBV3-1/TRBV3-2 CASSQDLVRGSYEQFF
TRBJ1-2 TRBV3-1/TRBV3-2 CASSASDSVLGYTF
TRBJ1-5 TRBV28 CASSPHDRLNQPQHF
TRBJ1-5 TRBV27 CASSLIYSNQPQHF
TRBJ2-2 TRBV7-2 CASSLSGSGGLTGELFF
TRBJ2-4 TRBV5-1 CASSSGGTGGVDIQYF
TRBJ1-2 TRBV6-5 CASTDGAGYTF
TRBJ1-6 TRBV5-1 CASSLGGGLNSPLHF
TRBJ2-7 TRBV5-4 CASSKTSVEQYF
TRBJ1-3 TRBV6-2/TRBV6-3 CASSYDRRTGNTIYF
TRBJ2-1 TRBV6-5 CASSGGHEQFF
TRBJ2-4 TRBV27 CASSISVASGSDKNIQYF
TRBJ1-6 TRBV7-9 CASSSRDRSNSPLHF
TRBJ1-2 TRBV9 CASSHGQEQSPYGYTF
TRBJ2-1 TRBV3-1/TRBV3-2 CASSWAGGYNEQFF
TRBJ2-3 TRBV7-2 CASSRTSGGRLSTDTQYF
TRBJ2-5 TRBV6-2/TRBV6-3 CASSWGSGETQYF
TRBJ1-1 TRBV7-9 CASSSTQGLVRAFF
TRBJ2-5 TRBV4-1 CASSQVLAGLNQETQYF
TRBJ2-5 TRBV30 CAWRGTGGRETQYF
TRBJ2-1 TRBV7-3 CASSLSGQGGGEQFF
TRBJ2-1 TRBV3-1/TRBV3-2 CASSQGSVLDPFF